Detailed here is one T cell receptor beta chain. What antigen it recognizes has not been identified. No base quality values were provided; no much bigger clone lies one nucleotide off. The data originate from a study of T-cell memory formation after mild COVID-19 (dated by TCRdb to the early 2020s). The study in broad terms: Most TCR sequence clusters were specific to one of the two donors. Longitudinal TCRalpha and TCRbeta repertoire sequencing tracked T-cell clones expanding and contracting after mild COVID-19 in a couple of donors. The cohort was made up of two young adult volunteers, one female and one male, who were previously healthy. General conclusions and limits of the study: The second-wave clones that peaked on day 37 were not confirmed to be SARS-CoV-2 specific. Only a couple of mild cases were covered in the study, and larger cohorts including severe cases with pre-infection samples were considered necessary. Balanced CD4/CD8 phenotypes were observed for clones contracting from day 15 to 85, whereas a bias towards CD4+ was observed for a second wave of clones expanding from day 15 to 37. The detection of some responding clones in pre-infection memory suggests that pre-existing cross-reactive memory T cells joined the SARS-CoV-2 response. Contracting CD4+ clones were located mainly in the CM and EM memory subsets, whereas CD8+ clones were found to be enriched in EMRA.

PBMCs were isolated by Ficoll-Paque density gradient centrifugation. Sequencing relied on an Illumina NovaSeq 6000. TCRalpha and TCRbeta cDNA libraries were built by 5'RACE with constant-segment primers, adding sample barcodes and unique molecular identifiers. Trizol reagent was used to extract RNA from every sample. Library amplification was performed in two PCR steps, and a second sample barcode and Illumina TruSeq adapters were introduced in the second step. The libraries were sequenced on an Illumina NovaSeq using 2 x 150 bp paired-end reads. Under the source paper's analysis protocol: Reads were demultiplexed and collapsed into UMI-guided consensus sequences with migec v1.2.7. Using mixcr v2.1.11, UMI consensuses were aligned to TRA and TRB V and J templates and then assembled into clonotypes. A clonotype was counted as expanded or contracted only when both edgeR and NoisET called the clonotype significant, with the noise models trained on biological replicates. edgeR calls used a false discovery rate-adjusted p below 0.01 and a log2 fold-change threshold of 1. As an exploratory analysis of dynamics, max-normalized trajectories of the 1000 most abundant clonotypes were examined with PCA combined with hierarchical clustering. Each responding clone was given a CD4 or CD8 phenotype based on the CD4+ and CD8+ repertoires, which had been sequenced separately. Starting from the raw public reads, TCRdb applied fastp trimming at Q25, assembled clones with MiXCR and retained in-frame beta chains. Under each unique CDR3 protein, matching rows form one entry showing the most common genes and DNA. These V and J calls derive from TCRdb rather than the authors' analysis. The sample records more than 300,000 distinct CDR3 sequences, roughly an eighth of which are singletons. Around 23% of the sample is taken by the ten largest.

Trimming takes 6 bases from V and 1 base from J, and the germline ends sit 12 bases apart. The germline V gene supplies CDR1 MDHEN and CDR2 SYDVKM. The CDR3 goes from the cysteine to the phenylalanine over 15 residues. Only CDR3 DNA remains: 45 bases, in frame from the first base. Sequencing was done on a sample of PBMCs or a T cell subset sorted from them (not recorded which). The sequence joins TRBV28 to TRBJ2-2; a weak D assignment points to TRBD1 (5 bases agree). This clonotype was obtained from a man in his late teens or twenties who had mild COVID-19 (a few samples of this study predate the infection). The sample titles of this study are shuffled in the database, so cell type and time point are left out; the donor was told from shared clones. The DNA is TGTGCCAGCAGCCTCCCTAGGGGGAACACCGGGGAGCTGTTTTTT. It translates to CASSLPRGNTGELFF.